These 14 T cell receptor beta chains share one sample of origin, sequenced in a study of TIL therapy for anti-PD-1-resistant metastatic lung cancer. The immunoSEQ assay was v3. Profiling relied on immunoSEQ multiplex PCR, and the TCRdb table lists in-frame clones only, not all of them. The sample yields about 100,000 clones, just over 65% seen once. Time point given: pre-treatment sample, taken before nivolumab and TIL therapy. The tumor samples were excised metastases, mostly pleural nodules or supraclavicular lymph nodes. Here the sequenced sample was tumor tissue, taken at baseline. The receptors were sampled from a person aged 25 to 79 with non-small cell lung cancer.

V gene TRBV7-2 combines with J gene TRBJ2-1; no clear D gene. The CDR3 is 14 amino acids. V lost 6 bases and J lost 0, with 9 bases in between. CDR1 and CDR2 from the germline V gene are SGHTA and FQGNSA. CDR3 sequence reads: CASSGFSSYNEQFF. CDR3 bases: TGTGCCAGCAGTGGGTTCAGCTCCTACAATGAGCAGTTCTTC.

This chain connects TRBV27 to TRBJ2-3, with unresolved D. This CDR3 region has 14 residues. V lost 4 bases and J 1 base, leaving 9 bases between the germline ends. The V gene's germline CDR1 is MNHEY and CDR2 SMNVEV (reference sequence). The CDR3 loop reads CASSSSTGTDTQYF. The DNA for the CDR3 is TGTGCCAGCAGTTCATCGACGGGCACAGATACGCAGTATTTT.

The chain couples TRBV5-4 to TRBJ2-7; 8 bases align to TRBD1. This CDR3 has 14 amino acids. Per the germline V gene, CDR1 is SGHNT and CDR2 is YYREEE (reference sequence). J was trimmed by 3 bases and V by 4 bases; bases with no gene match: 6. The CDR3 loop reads CASSRGTGIYEQYF. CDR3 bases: TGTGCCAGCAGCCGCGGGACAGGTATCTACGAGCAGTACTTC.

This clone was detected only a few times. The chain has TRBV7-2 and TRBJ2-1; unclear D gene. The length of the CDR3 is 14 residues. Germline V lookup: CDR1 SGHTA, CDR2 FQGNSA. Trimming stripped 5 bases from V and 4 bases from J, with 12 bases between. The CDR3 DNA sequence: TGTGCCAGCAGCCCCGGCGGCTCTTACAATGAGCAGTTCTTC. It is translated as CASSPGGSYNEQFF.

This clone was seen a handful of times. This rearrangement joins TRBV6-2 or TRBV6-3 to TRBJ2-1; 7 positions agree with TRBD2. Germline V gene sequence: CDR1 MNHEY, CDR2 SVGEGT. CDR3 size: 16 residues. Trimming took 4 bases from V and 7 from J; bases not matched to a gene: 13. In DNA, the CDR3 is TGTGCCAGCAGTTTGGGAGGGAGGGTAGGGGAGAATGAGCAGTTCTTC. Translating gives CASSLGGRVGENEQFF.

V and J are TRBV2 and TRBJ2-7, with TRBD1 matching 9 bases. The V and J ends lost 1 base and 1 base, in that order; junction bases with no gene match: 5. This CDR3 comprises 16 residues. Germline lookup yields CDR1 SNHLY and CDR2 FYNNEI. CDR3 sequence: CASSEVWDRASYEQYF. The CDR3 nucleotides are TGTGCCAGCAGTGAAGTATGGGACAGGGCGTCCTACGAGCAGTACTTC.

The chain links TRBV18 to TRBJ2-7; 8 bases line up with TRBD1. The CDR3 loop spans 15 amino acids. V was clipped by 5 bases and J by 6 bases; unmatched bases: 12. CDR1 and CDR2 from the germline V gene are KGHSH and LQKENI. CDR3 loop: CASSAPGQERGEQYF. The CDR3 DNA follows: TGTGCCAGCTCAGCCCCGGGACAGGAGCGCGGCGAGCAGTACTTC.

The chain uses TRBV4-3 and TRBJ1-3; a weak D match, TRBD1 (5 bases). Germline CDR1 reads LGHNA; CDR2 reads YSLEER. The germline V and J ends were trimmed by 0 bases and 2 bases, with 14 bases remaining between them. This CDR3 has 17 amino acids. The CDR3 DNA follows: TGCGCCAGCAGCCAAGAAAGATTACAGGCCACTGGAAACACCATATATTTT. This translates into CASSQERLQATGNTIYF.

CDR3 DNA sequence: TGTGCCAGCAGTTTAGTCCGGGACGTCCGTTGGAATAGCAATCAGCCCCAGCATTTT. Residues: CASSLVRDVRWNSNQPQHF. The chain couples TRBV28 to TRBJ1-5, with TRBD1 as a possible D gene (5 bases). The V and J ends lost 2 bases and 0 bases respectively, with 20 bases between them. CDR3 length: 19 residues. Germline V gene sequence: CDR1 MDHEN, CDR2 SYDVKM.

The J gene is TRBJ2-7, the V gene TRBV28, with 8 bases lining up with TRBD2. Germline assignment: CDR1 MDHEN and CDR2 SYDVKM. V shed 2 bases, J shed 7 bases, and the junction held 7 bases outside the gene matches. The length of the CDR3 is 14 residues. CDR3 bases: TGTGCCAGCAGTTTAGGGACTAGTATTTGGGAGCAGTACTTC. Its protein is CASSLGTSIWEQYF.

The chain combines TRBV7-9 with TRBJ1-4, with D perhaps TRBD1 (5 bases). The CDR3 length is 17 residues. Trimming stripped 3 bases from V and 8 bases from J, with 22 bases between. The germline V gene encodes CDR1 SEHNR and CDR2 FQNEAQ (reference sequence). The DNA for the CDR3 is TGTGCCAGCAGCTTCGATGGACCGGGACCGACCGGGGAAAAACTGTTTTTT. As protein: CASSFDGPGPTGEKLFF.

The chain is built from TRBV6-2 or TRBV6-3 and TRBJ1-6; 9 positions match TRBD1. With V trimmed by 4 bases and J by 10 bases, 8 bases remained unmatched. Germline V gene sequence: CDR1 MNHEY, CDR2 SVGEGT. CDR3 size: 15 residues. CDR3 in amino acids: CASSSRTGEESPLHF. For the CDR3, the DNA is TGTGCCAGCAGTTCAAGGACAGGGGAGGAATCACCCCTCCACTTT.

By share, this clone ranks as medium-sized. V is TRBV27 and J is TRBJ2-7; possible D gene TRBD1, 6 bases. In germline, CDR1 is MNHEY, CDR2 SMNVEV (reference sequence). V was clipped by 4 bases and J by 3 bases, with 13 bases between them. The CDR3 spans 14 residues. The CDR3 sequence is CASSSPGTSYEQYF. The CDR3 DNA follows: TGTGCCAGCAGTTCCCCCGGGACAAGCTACGAGCAGTACTTC.

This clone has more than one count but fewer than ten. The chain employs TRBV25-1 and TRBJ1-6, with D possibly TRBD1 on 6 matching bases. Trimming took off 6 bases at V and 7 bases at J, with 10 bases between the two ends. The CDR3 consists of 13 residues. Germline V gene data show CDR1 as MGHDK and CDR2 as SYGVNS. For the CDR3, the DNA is TGTGCCAGCAGACGGACAGAAAATTCACCCCTCCACTTT. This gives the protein CASRRTENSPLHF. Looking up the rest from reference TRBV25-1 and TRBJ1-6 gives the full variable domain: EADIYQTPRYLVIGTGKKITLECSQTMGHDKMYWYQQDPGMELHLIHYSYGVNSTEKGDLSSESTVSRIRTEHFPLTLESARPSHTSQYLCASRRTENSPLHFGNGTRLTVT.